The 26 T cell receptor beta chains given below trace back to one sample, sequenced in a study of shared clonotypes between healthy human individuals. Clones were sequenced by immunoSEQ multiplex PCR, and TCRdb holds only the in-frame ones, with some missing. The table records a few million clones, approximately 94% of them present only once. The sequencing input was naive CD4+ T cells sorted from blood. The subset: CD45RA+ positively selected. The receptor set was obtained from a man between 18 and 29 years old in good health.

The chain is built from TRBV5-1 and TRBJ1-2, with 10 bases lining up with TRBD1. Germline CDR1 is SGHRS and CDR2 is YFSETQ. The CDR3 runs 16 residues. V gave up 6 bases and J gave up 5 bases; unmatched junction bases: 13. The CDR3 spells CASTQAPGQGFYGYTF. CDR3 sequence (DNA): TGCGCCAGCACACAAGCTCCGGGACAGGGGTTTTATGGCTACACCTTC.

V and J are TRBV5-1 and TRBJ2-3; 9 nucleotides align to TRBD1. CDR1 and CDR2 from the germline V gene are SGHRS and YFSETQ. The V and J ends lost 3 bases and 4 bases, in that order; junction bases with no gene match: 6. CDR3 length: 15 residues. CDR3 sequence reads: CASSSDRGSPDTQYF. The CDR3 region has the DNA TGCGCCAGCAGCTCCGACAGGGGGTCTCCAGATACGCAGTATTTT.

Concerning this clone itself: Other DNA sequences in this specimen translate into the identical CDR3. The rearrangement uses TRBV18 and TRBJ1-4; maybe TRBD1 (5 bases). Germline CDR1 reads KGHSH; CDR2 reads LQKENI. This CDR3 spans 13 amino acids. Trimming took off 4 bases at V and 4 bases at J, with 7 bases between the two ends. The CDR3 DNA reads TGTGCCAGCTCACAGGGACTTAATGAAAAACTGTTTTTT. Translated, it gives CASSQGLNEKLFF.

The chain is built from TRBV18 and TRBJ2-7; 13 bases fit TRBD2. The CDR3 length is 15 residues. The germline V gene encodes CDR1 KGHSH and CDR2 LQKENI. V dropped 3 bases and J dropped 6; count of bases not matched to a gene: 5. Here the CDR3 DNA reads TGTGCCAGCTCACCGACTAGCGGGGGGATGAGCGAGCAGTACTTC. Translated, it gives CASSPTSGGMSEQYF.

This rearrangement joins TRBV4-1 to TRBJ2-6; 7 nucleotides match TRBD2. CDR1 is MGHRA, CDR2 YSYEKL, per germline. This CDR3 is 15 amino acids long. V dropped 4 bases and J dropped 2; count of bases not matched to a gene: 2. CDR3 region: CASSPREAGANVLTF. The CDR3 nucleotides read TGCGCCAGCAGCCCACGGGAGGCTGGGGCCAACGTCCTGACTTTC.

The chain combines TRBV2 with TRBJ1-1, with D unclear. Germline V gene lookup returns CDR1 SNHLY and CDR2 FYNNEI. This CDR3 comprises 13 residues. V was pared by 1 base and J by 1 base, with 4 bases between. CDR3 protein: CASSEVQNTEAFF. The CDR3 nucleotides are TGTGCCAGCAGTGAAGTACAGAACACTGAAGCTTTCTTT.

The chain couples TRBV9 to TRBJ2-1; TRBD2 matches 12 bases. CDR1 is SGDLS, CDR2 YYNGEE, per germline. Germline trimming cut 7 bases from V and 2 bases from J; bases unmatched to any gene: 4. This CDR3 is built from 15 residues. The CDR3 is CASSRLAGAYNEQFF. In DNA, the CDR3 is TGTGCCAGCTCCCGACTAGCGGGGGCCTACAATGAGCAGTTCTTC.

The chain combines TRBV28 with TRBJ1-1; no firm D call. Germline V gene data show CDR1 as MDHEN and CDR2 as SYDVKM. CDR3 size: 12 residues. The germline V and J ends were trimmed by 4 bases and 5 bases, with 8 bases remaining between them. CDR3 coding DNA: TGTGCCAGCAGTTCAAGTATGACTGAAGCTTTCTTT. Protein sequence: CASSSSMTEAFF. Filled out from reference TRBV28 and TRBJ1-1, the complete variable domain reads DVKVTQSSRYLVKRTGEKVFLECVQDMDHENMFWYRQDPGLGLRLIYFSYDVKMKEKGDIPEGYSVSREKKERFSLILESASTNQTSMYLCASSSSMTEAFFGQGTRLTVV.

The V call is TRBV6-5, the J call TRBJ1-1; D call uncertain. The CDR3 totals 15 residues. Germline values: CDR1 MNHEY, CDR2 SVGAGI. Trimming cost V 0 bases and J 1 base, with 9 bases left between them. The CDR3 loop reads CASSYSGSGNTEAFF. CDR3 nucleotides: TGTGCCAGCAGTTACTCGGGGTCGGGGAACACTGAAGCTTTCTTT.

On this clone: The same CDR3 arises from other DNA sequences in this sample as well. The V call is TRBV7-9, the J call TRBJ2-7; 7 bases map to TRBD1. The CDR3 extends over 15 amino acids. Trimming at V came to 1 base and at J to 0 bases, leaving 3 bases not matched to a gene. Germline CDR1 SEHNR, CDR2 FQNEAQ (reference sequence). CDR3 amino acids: CASSLEGGSSYEQYF. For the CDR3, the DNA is TGTGCCAGCAGCTTAGAAGGGGGCAGCTCCTACGAGCAGTACTTC.

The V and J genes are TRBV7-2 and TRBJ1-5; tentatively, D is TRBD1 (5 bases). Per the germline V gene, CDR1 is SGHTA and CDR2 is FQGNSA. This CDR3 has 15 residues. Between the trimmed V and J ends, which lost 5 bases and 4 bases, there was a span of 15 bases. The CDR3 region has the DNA TGTGCCAGCAGCGGGGTCGGAGGGGTGAATCAGCCCCAGCATTTT. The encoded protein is CASSGVGGVNQPQHF.

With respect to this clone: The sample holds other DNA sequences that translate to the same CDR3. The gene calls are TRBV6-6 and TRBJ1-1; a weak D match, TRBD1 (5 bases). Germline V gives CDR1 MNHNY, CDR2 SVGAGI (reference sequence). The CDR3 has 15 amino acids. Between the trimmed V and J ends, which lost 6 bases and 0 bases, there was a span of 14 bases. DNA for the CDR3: TGTGCCAGCAGCCTCCTCGGGGGGGTGAACACTGAAGCTTTCTTT. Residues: CASSLLGGVNTEAFF.

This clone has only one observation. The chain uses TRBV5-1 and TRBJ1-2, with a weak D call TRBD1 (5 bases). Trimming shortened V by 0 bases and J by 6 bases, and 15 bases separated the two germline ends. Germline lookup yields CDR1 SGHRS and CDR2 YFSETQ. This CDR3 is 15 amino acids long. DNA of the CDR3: TGCGCCAGCAGCTTGGCCGAACTTAGGGGAGATGGCTACACCTTC. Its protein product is CASSLAELRGDGYTF.

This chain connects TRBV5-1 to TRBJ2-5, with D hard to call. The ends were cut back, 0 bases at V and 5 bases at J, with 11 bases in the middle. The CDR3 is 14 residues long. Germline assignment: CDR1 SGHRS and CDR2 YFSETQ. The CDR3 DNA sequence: TGCGCCAGCAGCTTGGAATCACCTGGGGAGACCCAGTACTTC. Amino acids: CASSLESPGETQYF.

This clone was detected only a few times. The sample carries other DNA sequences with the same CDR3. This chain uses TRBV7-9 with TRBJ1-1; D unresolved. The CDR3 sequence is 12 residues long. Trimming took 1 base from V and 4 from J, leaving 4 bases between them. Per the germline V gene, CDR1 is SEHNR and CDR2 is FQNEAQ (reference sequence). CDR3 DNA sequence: TGTGCCAGCAGCTTAGACGGCACTGAAGCTTTCTTT. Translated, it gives CASSLDGTEAFF.

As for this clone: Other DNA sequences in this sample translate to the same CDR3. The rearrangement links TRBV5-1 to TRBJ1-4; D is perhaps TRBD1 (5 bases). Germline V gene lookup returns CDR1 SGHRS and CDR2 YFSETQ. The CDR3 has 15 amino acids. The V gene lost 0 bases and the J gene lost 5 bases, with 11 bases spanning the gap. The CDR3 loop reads CASSLGGSYNEKLFF. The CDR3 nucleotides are TGCGCCAGCAGCTTGGGGGGCAGCTACAATGAAAAACTGTTTTTT.

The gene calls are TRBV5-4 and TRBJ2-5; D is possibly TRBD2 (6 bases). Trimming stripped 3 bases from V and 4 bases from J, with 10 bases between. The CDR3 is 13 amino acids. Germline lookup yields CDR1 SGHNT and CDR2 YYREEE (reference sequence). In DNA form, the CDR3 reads TGTGCCAGCAGCTCGGGACTCAGAGAGACCCAGTACTTC. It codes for CASSSGLRETQYF.

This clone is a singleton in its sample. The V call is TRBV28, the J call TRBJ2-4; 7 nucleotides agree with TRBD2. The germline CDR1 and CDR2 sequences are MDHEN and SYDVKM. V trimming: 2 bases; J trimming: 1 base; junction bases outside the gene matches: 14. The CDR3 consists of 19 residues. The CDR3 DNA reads TGTGCCAGCAGTTTAAACAGCGGGGTCTCAGATTCCGCCAAAAACATTCAGTACTTC. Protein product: CASSLNSGVSDSAKNIQYF.

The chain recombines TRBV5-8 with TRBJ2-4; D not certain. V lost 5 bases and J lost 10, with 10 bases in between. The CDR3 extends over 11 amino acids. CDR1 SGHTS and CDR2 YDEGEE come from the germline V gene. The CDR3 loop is CASRSEGIQYF. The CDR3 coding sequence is TGTGCCAGCAGAAGTGAAGGGATTCAGTACTTC.

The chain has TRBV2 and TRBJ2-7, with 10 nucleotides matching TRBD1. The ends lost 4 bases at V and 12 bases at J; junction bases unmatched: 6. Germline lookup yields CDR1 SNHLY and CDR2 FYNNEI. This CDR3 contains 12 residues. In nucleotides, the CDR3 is TGTGCCAGCAGTGGGACAGGGGGGAGTCTGTACTTC. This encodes CASSGTGGSLYF.

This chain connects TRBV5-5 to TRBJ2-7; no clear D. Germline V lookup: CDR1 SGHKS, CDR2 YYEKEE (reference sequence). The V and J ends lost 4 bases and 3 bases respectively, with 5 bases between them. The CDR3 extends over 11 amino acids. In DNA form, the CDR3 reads TGTGCCAGCAGCCTTTTCTACGAGCAGTACTTC. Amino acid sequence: CASSLFYEQYF.

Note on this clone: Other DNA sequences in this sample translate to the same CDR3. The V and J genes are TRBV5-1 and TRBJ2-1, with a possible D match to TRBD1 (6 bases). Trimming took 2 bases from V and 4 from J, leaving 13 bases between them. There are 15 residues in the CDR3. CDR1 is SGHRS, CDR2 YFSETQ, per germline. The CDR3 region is CASSLDRTEYNEQFF. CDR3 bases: TGCGCCAGCAGCTTAGACAGGACTGAATACAATGAGCAGTTCTTC. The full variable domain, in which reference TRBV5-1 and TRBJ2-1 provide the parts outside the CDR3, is KAGVTQTPRYLIKTRGQQVTLSCSPISGHRSVSWYQQTPGQGLQFLFEYFSETQRNKGNFPGRFSGRQFSNSRSEMNVSTLELGDSALYLCASSLDRTEYNEQFFGPGTRLTVL.

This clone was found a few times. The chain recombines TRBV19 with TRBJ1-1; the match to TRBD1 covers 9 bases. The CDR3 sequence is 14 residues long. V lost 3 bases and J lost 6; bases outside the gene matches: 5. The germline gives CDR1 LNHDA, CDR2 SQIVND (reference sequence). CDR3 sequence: CASSIFTGGPEAFF. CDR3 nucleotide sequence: TGTGCCAGTAGTATCTTCACAGGGGGCCCTGAAGCTTTCTTT.

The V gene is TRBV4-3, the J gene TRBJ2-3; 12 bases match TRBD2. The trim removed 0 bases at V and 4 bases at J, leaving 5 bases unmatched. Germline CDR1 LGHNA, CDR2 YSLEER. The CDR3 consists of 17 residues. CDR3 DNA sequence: TGCGCCAGCAGCCAAGATTTGACTAGCGGGAGTGCAGATACGCAGTATTTT. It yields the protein CASSQDLTSGSADTQYF.

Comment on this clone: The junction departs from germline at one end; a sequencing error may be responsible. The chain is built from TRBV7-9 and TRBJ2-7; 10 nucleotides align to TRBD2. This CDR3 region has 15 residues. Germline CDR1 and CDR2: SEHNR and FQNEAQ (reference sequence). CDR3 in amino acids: CASSLGLAETYEQYF. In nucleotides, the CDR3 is TGTGCCAGCAGTTTAGGACTAGCGGAGACCTACGAGCAGTACTTC. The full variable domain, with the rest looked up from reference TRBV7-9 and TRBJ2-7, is DTGVSQNPRHKITKRGQNVTFRCDPISEHNRLYWYRQTLGQGPEFLTYFQNEAQLEKSRLLSDRFSAERPKGSFSTLEIQRTEQGDSAMYLCASSLGLAETYEQYFGPGTRLTVT.

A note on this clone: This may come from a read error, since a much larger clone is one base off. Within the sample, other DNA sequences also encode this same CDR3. CDR3 sequence reads: CASSLGPNTEAFF. The CDR3 nucleotides read TGTGCCAGCAGCTTAGGACCGAACACTGAAGCTTTCTTT. This chain links TRBV11-2 with TRBJ1-1; D gene ambiguous. V was clipped by 1 base and J by 1 base, with 4 bases between them. The CDR3 has 13 residues. Germline loops: CDR1 SGHAT, CDR2 FQNNGV.